Below, one T cell receptor (beta chain) is given with its context. This entry comes from a study of blood T cell repertoires in COVID-19. The wider study: Samples taken during acute and convalescent COVID-19 were collected in the United States, Italy and Spain. Sources were T cells, B-cell-depleted T cells, or PBMCs; the material itself was cDNA or gDNA.

Per germline, CDR1 MNHNY and CDR2 SVGAGI (reference sequence). This CDR3 region has 14 residues. V was shortened by 6 bases and J by 0 bases, with 11 bases between the two germline ends. In the authors' methods: Amplification of reference gene primers provided the estimated nucleated cell counts. Assay: immunoSEQ multiplex PCR; the TCRdb copy retains only in-frame clones and omits some. That table gives V, J and clone size, and the DNA gave D and trimming. The data hold 90,000 or so clones, with around 88% observed a single time. The chain combines TRBV6-6 with TRBJ1-1, with D perhaps matching TRBD1 (6 bases). The TCR originated in a man aged 55 to 70 with acute or convalescent COVID-19. The sequenced material came from peripheral blood. The CDR3 reads CASSQGILNTEAFF. CDR3 sequence (DNA): TGTGCCAGCAGCCAGGGGATTCTGAACACTGAAGCTTTCTTT.